The 24 T cell receptor beta chains reported below all come from one sample, sequenced in a study of early stage breast cancer tumors. Sequenced by immunoSEQ multiplex PCR; TCRdb stores in-frame clones only, minus some. The sample has fewer than 75,000 clones, more than 60% seen once. Input material: blood. These receptors all stem from a person between 30 and 45 years old with breast cancer.

The V and J genes are TRBV7-6 and TRBJ1-1; D remains ambiguous. With 1 base removed from V and 0 bases from J, the gap between germline ends came to 9 bases. Germline CDR1 reads SGHVS; CDR2 reads FNYEAQ. This CDR3 has 15 residues. The CDR3: CASSLEGLMNTEAFF. DNA of the CDR3: TGTGCCAGCAGCTTAGAAGGGTTAATGAACACTGAAGCTTTCTTT.

The genes are TRBV5-6 and TRBJ2-5; D remains ambiguous. Germline V gene lookup returns CDR1 SGHDT and CDR2 YYEEEE. V gave up 4 bases and J gave up 5 bases, with 6 bases separating them. This CDR3 comprises 11 residues. This CDR3 reads CASSNMETQYF. The CDR3 DNA sequence: TGTGCCAGCAGCAATATGGAGACCCAGTACTTC. Full variable domain (rest looked up from reference TRBV5-6 and TRBJ2-5): DAGVTQSPTHLIKTRGQQVTLRCSPKSGHDTVSWYQQALGQGPQFIFQYYEEEERQRGNFPDRFSGHQFPNYSSELNVNALLLGDSALYLCASSNMETQYFGPGTRLLVL.

The chain joins TRBV19 to TRBJ1-5; 11 bases are shared with TRBD1. J gave up 5 bases and V 7 bases, and 7 bases lay outside the gene matches. CDR1 is LNHDA and CDR2 is SQIVND in the germline V gene (reference sequence). CDR3 length equals 15 residues. CDR3 bases: TGTGCCAGTATCGGGGGACAGGGGGTTCATCAGCCCCAGCATTTT. Protein sequence: CASIGGQGVHQPQHF. Variable domain in full (rest from reference TRBV19 and TRBJ1-5): DGGITQSPKYLFRKEGQNVTLSCEQNLNHDAMYWYRQDPGQGLRLIYYSQIVNDFQKGDIAEGYSVSREKKESFPLTVTSAQKNPTAFYLCASIGGQGVHQPQHFGDGTRLSIL.

The chain recombines TRBV21-1 with TRBJ1-1. TRBV21-1 is described as a pseudogene. This CDR3 has 13 amino acids. The CDR3 sequence: CASSRLESPEAFF. In nucleotides, the CDR3 is TGTGCCAGCTCCCGCCTTGAAAGCCCTGAAGCTTTCTTT.

The V gene is TRBV7-9, the J gene TRBJ1-1, with D possibly matching TRBD1 (6 bases). This CDR3 has 16 amino acids. Germline CDR1 is SEHNR and CDR2 is FQNEAQ (reference sequence). Trimming took off 5 bases at V and 0 bases at J, with 16 bases between the two ends. CDR3 loop: CASSPFPGQLNTEAFF. In nucleotides, the CDR3 is TGTGCCAGCAGCCCTTTTCCCGGACAGCTGAACACTGAAGCTTTCTTT.

The CDR3 coding sequence is TGCGCCAGCAGCTTGGACCGGGACAATGAGCAGTTCTTC. It codes for CASSLDRDNEQFF. The chain is built from TRBV5-1 and TRBJ2-1, with D unresolved. Germline lookup yields CDR1 SGHRS and CDR2 YFSETQ. V dropped 0 bases and J dropped 5 bases, with 6 bases sitting between them. The CDR3 sequence is 13 residues long.

The chain has TRBV18 and TRBJ1-1; D might be TRBD1 (6 bases). The V gene lost 6 bases and the J gene lost 0 bases, with 11 bases spanning the gap. CDR1 is KGHSH and CDR2 is LQKENI in the germline V gene. The CDR3 consists of 14 residues. CDR3 in amino acids: CASSRTDMNTEAFF. The CDR3 coding sequence is TGTGCCAGCTCCAGGACAGACATGAACACTGAAGCTTTCTTT.

The CDR3 here is CASKPTSGTYEQYF. CDR3 sequence (DNA): TGTGCCAGCAAACCAACGTCAGGGACCTACGAGCAGTACTTC. V usage is TRBV6-1 and J usage is TRBJ2-7, with D maybe TRBD1 (5 bases). The length of the CDR3 is 14 residues. The V gene's germline CDR1 is MNHNS and CDR2 SASEGT. Trimming removed 7 bases at V and 2 bases at J, with 15 bases between.

The chain uses TRBV18 and TRBJ1-2; TRBD1 matches 7 bases. From germline, CDR1 is KGHSH and CDR2 LQKENI. The CDR3 is made up of 18 amino acids. The J segment lost 2 bases and the V segment lost 3 bases, leaving 15 bases of the junction unmatched. The CDR3 spells CASSPKPGRQGWNYGYTF. The CDR3 nucleotides are TGTGCCAGCTCACCCAAACCCGGGAGACAGGGATGGAACTATGGCTACACCTTC.

The chain carries TRBV2 and TRBJ2-1; D is unresolved. The CDR3 has 14 amino acids. V lost 5 bases to trimming and J lost 0 bases, with 8 bases between them. Germline V CDR1 and CDR2: SNHLY, FYNNEI. Here the CDR3 DNA reads TGTGCCAGCAGTCTTCTGAGCTCCTACAATGAGCAGTTCTTC. Translation: CASSLLSSYNEQFF.

The chain combines TRBV7-6 with TRBJ2-7; D unclear. Looked up from germline, CDR1 is SGHVS and CDR2 is FNYEAQ. V lost 1 base, J lost 6 bases, and 7 bases lay in between. The CDR3 spans 12 residues. The DNA of the CDR3 is TGTGCCAGCAGCTTAGGTTCTTCCGAGCAGTACTTC. Protein sequence: CASSLGSSEQYF.

The CDR3 coding sequence is TGCAGTGCTAGAACACAGGGACAGACGTACTTC. Translation: CSARTQGQTYF. V usage is TRBV20-1 and J usage is TRBJ2-7; 7 bases agree with TRBD1. CDR3 length: 11 amino acids. V gave up 2 bases and J gave up 12 bases; unmatched junction bases: 7. Germline CDR1 and CDR2: DFQATT and SNEGSKA (reference sequence).

The rearrangement joins TRBV5-4 to TRBJ1-6; D perhaps matches TRBD1 (5 bases). With 4 bases removed from V and 8 bases from J, the gap between germline ends came to 16 bases. This CDR3 is 15 amino acids long. Germline CDR1 is SGHNT and CDR2 is YYREEE (reference sequence). The CDR3 DNA sequence: TGTGCCAGCAGCCCCCGTGCAGGGATAGATTCACCCCTCCACTTT. Translated: CASSPRAGIDSPLHF. Full variable domain (outside the CDR3, taken from reference TRBV5-4 and TRBJ1-6): ETGVTQSPTHLIKTRGQQVTLRCSSQSGHNTVSWYQQALGQGPQFIFQYYREEENGRGNFPPRFSGLQFPNYSSELNVNALELDDSALYLCASSPRAGIDSPLHFGNGTRLTVT.

The chain combines TRBV11-1 with TRBJ2-3; 12 bases agree with TRBD2. V lost 3 bases and J lost 2; bases outside the gene matches: 6. Germline loops: CDR1 SGHAT, CDR2 FQDESV (reference sequence). The CDR3 runs 17 residues. For the CDR3, the DNA is TGTGCCAGCAGCTTCGCGGGACTAGCGGGCCTCACAGATACGCAGTATTTT. Translating it yields CASSFAGLAGLTDTQYF.

This clone was found once. This chain connects TRBV27 to TRBJ2-6, with 7 bases that match TRBD1. In germline, CDR1 is MNHEY, CDR2 SMNVEV (reference sequence). Trimming cost V 6 bases and J 3 bases; bases outside gene matches: 2. This CDR3 has 14 amino acids. The CDR3 protein is CASRDRVGANVLTF. The DNA of the CDR3 is TGTGCCAGCAGAGACAGGGTTGGGGCCAACGTCCTGACTTTC. Combining the CDR3 with reference TRBV27 and TRBJ2-6 gives the whole variable domain EAQVTQNPRYLITVTGKKLTVTCSQNMNHEYMSWYRQDPGLGLRQIYYSMNVEVTDKGDVPEGYKVSRKEKRNFPLILESPSPNQTSLYFCASRDRVGANVLTFGAGSRLTVL.

This clone was seen just once. The V call is TRBV15, the J call TRBJ1-3; D not resolved. CDR3 length: 16 amino acids. Trimming took 0 bases from V and 1 from J, leaving 10 bases between them. From germline, CDR1 is LNHNV and CDR2 YYDKDF (reference sequence). The CDR3 sequence: CATSRDLGASGNTIYF. CDR3 sequence (DNA): TGTGCCACCAGCAGAGATTTAGGCGCTTCTGGAAACACCATATATTTT.

This clone was seen a single time. CDR3: CASSWGQGGTEAFF. CDR3 nucleotide sequence: TGTGCCAGCAGCTGGGGACAGGGGGGCACTGAAGCTTTCTTT. V and J are TRBV5-5 and TRBJ1-1; 11 bases match TRBD1. V shed 3 bases, J shed 4 bases, and the junction held 2 bases outside the gene matches. This CDR3 is 14 amino acids long. Germline CDR1 SGHKS, CDR2 YYEKEE (reference sequence).

The V call is TRBV4-3, the J call TRBJ2-1; D ambiguous. The CDR3 spans 16 residues. The V end was cut by 0 bases, the J end by 0 bases, with 9 bases between. Germline CDR1 LGHNA, CDR2 YSLEER. CDR3 nucleotides: TGCGCCAGCAGCCAAGATACGGCCAGCTCCTACAATGAGCAGTTCTTC. It specifies CASSQDTASSYNEQFF.

Only a few counts were recorded for this clone. The gene calls are TRBV27 and TRBJ1-5; D not certain. Per the germline V gene, CDR1 is MNHEY and CDR2 is SMNVEV (reference sequence). V was cut by 4 bases and J by 7 bases, with 11 bases left in between. The CDR3 spans 13 residues. CDR3 coding DNA: TGTGCCAGCAGTTCCGCGGTCGGCCAGCCCCAGCATTTT. Amino acid sequence: CASSSAVGQPQHF.

This rearrangement joins TRBV11-2 to TRBJ1-1; TRBD1 is a possible D gene (5 bases). Germline CDR1 SGHAT, CDR2 FQNNGV. Deletions cut 1 base from V and 5 bases from J, with 17 bases between. The CDR3 totals 16 residues. Here the CDR3 reads CASSLGPTGRGTEAFF. The DNA for the CDR3 is TGTGCCAGCAGCTTAGGTCCCACAGGACGGGGGACTGAAGCTTTCTTT.

Concerning this clone: The junction shows a germline mismatch at one end, possibly a read error. The V gene is TRBV10-3, the J gene TRBJ2-3; possible D gene TRBD2, 5 bases. The CDR3 contains 11 residues. Germline V gives CDR1 ENHRY, CDR2 SYGVKD. This CDR3 is CAIGEGDTQYF. The CDR3 DNA reads as TGTGCCATCGGTGAGGGTGATACGCAGTATTTT.

This clone was observed a single time. The chain carries TRBV6-5 and TRBJ1-2; 9 positions agree with TRBD1. The V and J ends lost 6 bases and 8 bases, in that order; junction bases with no gene match: 7. The V gene's germline CDR1 is MNHEY and CDR2 SVGAGI. The CDR3 sequence is 13 residues long. Here the CDR3 reads CASRPGQGSGYTF. In nucleotides, the CDR3 is TGTGCCAGCAGACCGGGACAGGGATCCGGCTACACCTTC.

The V and J genes are TRBV4-1 and TRBJ2-3; 7 nucleotides align to TRBD2. There are 17 residues in the CDR3. V shed 0 bases, J shed 3 bases, and the junction held 9 bases outside the gene matches. Germline V gene lookup returns CDR1 MGHRA and CDR2 YSYEKL. The CDR3 is CASSQDSTAGLTDTQYF. Written as DNA, the CDR3 is TGCGCCAGCAGCCAAGATAGTACAGCGGGGCTGACAGATACGCAGTATTTT.

The chain recombines TRBV28 with TRBJ2-6; D may be TRBD2 (8 bases). Germline V lookup: CDR1 MDHEN, CDR2 SYDVKM. Trimming left V 7 bases short and J 0 bases short, with 25 bases between. The CDR3 totals 20 residues. The CDR3 sequence: CASTSGGGASFSSGANVLTF. The CDR3 region has the DNA TGTGCCAGCACCTCGGGAGGGGGCGCAAGTTTTTCCTCTGGGGCCAACGTCCTGACTTTC.